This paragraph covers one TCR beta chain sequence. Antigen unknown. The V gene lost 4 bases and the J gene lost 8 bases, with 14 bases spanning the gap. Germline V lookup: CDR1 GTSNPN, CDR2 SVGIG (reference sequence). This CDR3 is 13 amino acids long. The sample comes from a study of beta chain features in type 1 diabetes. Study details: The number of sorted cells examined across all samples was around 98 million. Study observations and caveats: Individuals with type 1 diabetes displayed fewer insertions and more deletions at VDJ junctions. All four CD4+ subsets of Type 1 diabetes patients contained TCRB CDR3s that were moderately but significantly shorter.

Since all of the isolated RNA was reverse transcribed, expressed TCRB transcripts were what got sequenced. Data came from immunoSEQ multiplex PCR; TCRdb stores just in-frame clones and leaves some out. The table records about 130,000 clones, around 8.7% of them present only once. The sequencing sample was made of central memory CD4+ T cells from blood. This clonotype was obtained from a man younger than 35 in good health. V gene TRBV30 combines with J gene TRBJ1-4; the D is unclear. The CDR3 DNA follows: TGTGCCTGGACCCCGGACGGGAGGGAAAAACTGTTTTTT. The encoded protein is CAWTPDGREKLFF.